The sequence of this TCR beta chain was determined in a study of T-cell reconstitution after alpha-beta-depleted transplantation in children (dated by TCRdb to about 2016). Turning to the overall study: T-cell immune reconstitution after TCRalphabeta/CD19-depleted allogeneic hematopoietic cell transplantation in children was quantitatively tracked in the study by means of TCR repertoire profiling.

Study-wide findings and limitations: Hyperexpanded clone frequencies declined over subsequent months; after one year, T-cell counts and TCRbeta diversity were mostly attributed to newly produced T cells. Apparently early alphabetaT-cell count recovery about two months after transplant reportedly relied on only several hundred rapidly expanded clones derived from non-depleted graft cells. In some patients, the high TCRbeta diversity seen at day 60 was put down to recipient T cells and intrathymic progenitors that had survived conditioning.

In light of the paper, this sample's treatment or condition label describes: allogeneic hematopoietic cell transplantation with graft depleted of TCRalphabeta T cells and CD19 B cells. The transplant recipients were children given TCRalphabeta/CD19-depleted allogeneic hematopoietic cell grafts. Remarks on this clonotype: Its antigen is not yet known. No much larger clone is present one base from it, and per-base qualities are unavailable.

Counted from cysteine to phenylalanine, this CDR3 has 15 amino acids. Only the CDR3 portion is preserved as DNA: 45 bases, with reading frame beginning at the first base. V is reduced by 1 base and J by 5 bases, leaving a spacing of 13 bases between them. CDR1 and CDR2 are drawn from the germline V gene: LGHNA, YSLEER. Receptors were amplified or captured by PCR. The sequencer listed for this sample is Illumina HiSeq 2500. Molecular barcoding was employed in the preparation of TCR libraries, with unique molecular identifiers being used to normalize TCRbeta repertoire quantification. TCRdb itself trimmed the public reads at Q25 with fastp, ran MiXCR and retained productive beta chains. Entries are consolidated by CDR3 protein sequence, retaining the most common genes and DNA. The sample table lists about 350,000 distinct CDR3 sequences, 15% to 20% of them with a count of one. The ten largest make up roughly 41% of the sample.

The rearrangement combines TRBV4-3 with TRBJ2-3; no D segment can be confidently identified. Source: PBMCs, mostly from graft donor cells, taken 360 days after TCRalphabeta/CD19-depleted stem cell transplant. The clonotype was recovered from a male patient aged 2 to 10 who had a stem cell transplant for acute lymphoblastic leukemia, so the T cells may come from the graft donor. The DNA is as follows: TGCGCCAGCAGCCAAGTTGTCAGGAAAGGAGATACGCAGTATTTT. Its protein reads: CASSQVVRKGDTQYF.